This T cell receptor beta chain was observed in a study of cytomegalovirus exposure and HLA in healthy donors. Whole-study findings and limits: Reports state that TCR beta sequences accurately predicted most subjects' HLA-A and HLA-B alleles. Looking again later, the authors saw that most CMV-associated TCR beta chains seemed HLA-restricted. A few V segments could not be told apart, such as TRBV6-2 and TRBV6-3, and were left out.

The CDR3 sequence is 15 residues long. Losses at the gene ends were 4 bases for V and 0 bases for J; bases not matched to a gene: 6. Per germline, CDR1 SGDLS and CDR2 YYNGEE. Unrecorded immune exposure was likely among donors, who were nominally healthy when sampled. Comment on this clone: The target antigen is unknown.

Primers included in the PCR were 60 Vbeta and 13 Jbeta primers. Libraries were prepared by immunoSEQ multiplex PCR; TCRdb keeps only in-frame clonotypes and omits some of them. The sample records hundreds of thousands of clones, over 70% being singletons. The rearrangement uses TRBV9 and TRBJ2-5, with 7 nucleotides matching TRBD2. This clonotype was sampled from a woman aged 55-70 years in good health and CMV-seropositive. Sample: PBMCs. CDR3 loop: CASSKQAGHQETQYF. Written as DNA, the CDR3 is TGTGCCAGCAGCAAGCAAGCGGGACACCAAGAGACCCAGTACTTC.